This TCR beta chain originates from a study of blood T cells in healthy people across ages. Study observations and caveats: Strong correlation linked observed beta diversity and percent naive T cells.

Germline V gives CDR1 LNHDA, CDR2 SQIVND (reference sequence). This CDR3 has 13 amino acids. The V and J ends lost 7 bases and 2 bases, in that order; junction bases with no gene match: 3. Comment on this clonotype: The antigen is unknown.

For the second PCR, which ran for 7 to 11 cycles, a sample-barcoded 5' primer and a J-beta primer mix were used. Paired-end reads containing CDR3 totaled no fewer than 3 million for each sample. TCRdb fed the 5' RACE reads into MiXCR, producing one record per CDR3 protein. Among hundreds of thousands of distinct CDR3 sequences listed, approximately 50% were seen once. Ranging in age from about 6 to 100, the donors were healthy Caucasian individuals from Russia. This chain uses TRBV19 with TRBJ1-1; 8 bases align to TRBD1. This TCR was recovered from an older woman in good health. Sequencing input: blood. CDR3 region: CASTDRGNTEAFF. The CDR3 DNA reads TGTGCCAGTACCGACAGGGGAAACACTGAAGCTTTCTTT.